This T cell receptor beta chain appears in the sequencing data of a study of cytomegalovirus exposure and HLA in healthy donors. Overall study findings and caveats: Later examination showed HLA-associated TCR beta chains had greater clonal expansion than equally common others. A missense DCLRE1C variant was associated with V- and J-gene trimming of TCR beta chains in a later analysis, and an independent cohort replicated the association. Later analysis identified some 16,000 TCR beta sequences associated with HLA alleles, using a false discovery rate threshold of 0.05.

Primers included in the PCR were 60 Vbeta and 13 Jbeta primers. TCRdb's table, derived via immunoSEQ multiplex PCR, lists solely in-frame clones and lacks some. The table records around 100,000 clones, more than 70% of them present only once. Worth noting for this clone: Its antigen is not identified.

This sequence was found in a man aged 25 to 40 in good health and CMV-seronegative. The sequencing sample was made of PBMCs.

In DNA, the CDR3 is TGTGCCAGCAGTGAAGGAGGTGGAAGCGGGGGGTACAATGAGCAGTTCTTC. Protein: CASSEGGGSGGYNEQFF. The V call is TRBV9, the J call TRBJ2-1; 9 nucleotides line up with TRBD2. The CDR3 is made up of 17 amino acids. Germline V CDR1 and CDR2: SGDLS, YYNGEE. V shed 5 bases and J 4 bases; nucleotides not matched to a gene: 13.